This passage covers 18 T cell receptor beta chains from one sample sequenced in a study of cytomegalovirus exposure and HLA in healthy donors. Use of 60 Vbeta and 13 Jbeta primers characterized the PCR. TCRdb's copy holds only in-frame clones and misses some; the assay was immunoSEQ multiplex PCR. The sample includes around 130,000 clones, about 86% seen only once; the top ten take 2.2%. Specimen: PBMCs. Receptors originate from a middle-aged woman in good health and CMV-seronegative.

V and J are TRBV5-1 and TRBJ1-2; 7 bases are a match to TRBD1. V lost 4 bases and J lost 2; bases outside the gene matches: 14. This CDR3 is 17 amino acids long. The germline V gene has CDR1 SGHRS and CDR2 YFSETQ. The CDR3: CASSPGGGGTANYGYTF. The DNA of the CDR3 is TGCGCCAGCAGCCCAGGTGGGGGCGGGACAGCAAACTATGGCTACACCTTC.

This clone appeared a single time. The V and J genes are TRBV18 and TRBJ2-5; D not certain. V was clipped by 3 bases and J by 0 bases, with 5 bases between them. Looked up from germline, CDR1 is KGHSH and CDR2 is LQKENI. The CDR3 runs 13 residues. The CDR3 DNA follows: TGTGCCAGCTCACCCCAGTACCAAGAGACCCAGTACTTC. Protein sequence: CASSPQYQETQYF.

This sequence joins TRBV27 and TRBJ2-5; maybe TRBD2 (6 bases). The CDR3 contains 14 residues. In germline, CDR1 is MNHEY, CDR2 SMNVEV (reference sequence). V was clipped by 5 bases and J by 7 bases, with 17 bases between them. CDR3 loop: CASSPELAEGTQYF. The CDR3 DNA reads TGTGCCAGCAGTCCCGAACTAGCTGAGGGGACCCAGTACTTC.

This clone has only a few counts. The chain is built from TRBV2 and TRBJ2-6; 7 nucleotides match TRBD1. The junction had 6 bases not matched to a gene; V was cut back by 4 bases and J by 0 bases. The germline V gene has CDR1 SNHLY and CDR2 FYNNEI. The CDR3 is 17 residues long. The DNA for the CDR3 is TGTGCCAGCAGTGCCGGGACAGCTCGCTCTGGGGCCAACGTCCTGACTTTC. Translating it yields CASSAGTARSGANVLTF.

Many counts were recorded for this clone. DNA for the CDR3: TGTGCCAGTAGTATAGGTAGCGGGGGGCAGTTCTTC. Translated, it gives CASSIGSGGQFF. The chain employs TRBV19 and TRBJ2-1; 9 nucleotides line up with TRBD2. The J segment lost 12 bases and the V segment lost 1 base, leaving 1 base of the junction unmatched. The germline V gene has CDR1 LNHDA and CDR2 SQIVND (reference sequence). The CDR3 length is 12 residues.

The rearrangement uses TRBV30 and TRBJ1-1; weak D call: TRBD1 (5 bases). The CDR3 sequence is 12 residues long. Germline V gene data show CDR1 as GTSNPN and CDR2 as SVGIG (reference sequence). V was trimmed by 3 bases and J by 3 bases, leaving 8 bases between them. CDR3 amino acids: CAWSRVHTEAFF. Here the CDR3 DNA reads TGTGCCTGGAGCAGGGTACACACTGAAGCTTTCTTT.

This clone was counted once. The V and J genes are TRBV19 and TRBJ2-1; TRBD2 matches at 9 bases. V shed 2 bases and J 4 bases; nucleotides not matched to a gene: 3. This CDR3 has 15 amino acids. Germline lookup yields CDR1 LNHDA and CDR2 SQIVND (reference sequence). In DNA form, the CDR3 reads TGTGCCAGTAGTATAACAGCGGGAGGATACAATGAGCAGTTCTTC. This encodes CASSITAGGYNEQFF.

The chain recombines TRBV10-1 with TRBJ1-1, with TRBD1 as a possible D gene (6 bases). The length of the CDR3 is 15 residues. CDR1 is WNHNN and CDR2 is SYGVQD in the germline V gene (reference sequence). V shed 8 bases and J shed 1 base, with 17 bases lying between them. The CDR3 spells CASLFRRGANTEAFF. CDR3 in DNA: TGCGCCAGCCTATTTCGGCGGGGGGCGAACACTGAAGCTTTCTTT.

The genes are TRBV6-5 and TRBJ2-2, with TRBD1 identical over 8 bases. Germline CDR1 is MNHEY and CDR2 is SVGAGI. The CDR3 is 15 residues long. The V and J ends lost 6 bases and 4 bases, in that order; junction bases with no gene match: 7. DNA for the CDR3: TGTGCCAGCAGGCTGACAGGGGCGGTCACCGGGGAGCTGTTTTTT. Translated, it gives CASRLTGAVTGELFF.

The CDR3 sequence is CASSILAGLSSYNEQFF. For the CDR3, the DNA is TGTGCCAGTAGTATTCTAGCGGGGCTAAGCTCCTACAATGAGCAGTTCTTC. This rearrangement joins TRBV19 to TRBJ2-1; 9 bases are shared with TRBD2. This CDR3 is built from 17 residues. Germline V gene data show CDR1 as LNHDA and CDR2 as SQIVND (reference sequence). V gave up 3 bases and J gave up 0 bases; unmatched junction bases: 6.

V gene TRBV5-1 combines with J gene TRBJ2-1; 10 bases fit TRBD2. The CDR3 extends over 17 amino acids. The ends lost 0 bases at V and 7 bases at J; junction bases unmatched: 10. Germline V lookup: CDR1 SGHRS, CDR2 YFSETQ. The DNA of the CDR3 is TGCGCCAGCAGCTTGGGGGCCGAACTAGCGGGAATTAATGAGCAGTTCTTC. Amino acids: CASSLGAELAGINEQFF. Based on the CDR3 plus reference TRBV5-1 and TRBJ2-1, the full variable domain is KAGVTQTPRYLIKTRGQQVTLSCSPISGHRSVSWYQQTPGQGLQFLFEYFSETQRNKGNFPGRFSGRQFSNSRSEMNVSTLELGDSALYLCASSLGAELAGINEQFFGPGTRLTVL.

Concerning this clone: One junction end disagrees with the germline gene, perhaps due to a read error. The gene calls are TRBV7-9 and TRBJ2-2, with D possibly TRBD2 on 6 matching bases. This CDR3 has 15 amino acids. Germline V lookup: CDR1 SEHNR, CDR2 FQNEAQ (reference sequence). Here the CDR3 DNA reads TGTTCCAGCAGCGAATACGGGAGAAACACCGGGGAGCTGTTTTTT. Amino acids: CSSSEYGRNTGELFF.

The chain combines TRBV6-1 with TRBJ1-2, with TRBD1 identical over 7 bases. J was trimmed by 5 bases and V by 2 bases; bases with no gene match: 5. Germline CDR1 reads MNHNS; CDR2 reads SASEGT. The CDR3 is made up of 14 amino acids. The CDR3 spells CASSEQGGMYGYTF. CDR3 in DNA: TGTGCCAGCAGTGAACAGGGGGGCATGTATGGCTACACCTTC.

CDR3 nucleotides: TGTGCCAGCAGGGACCCGACAGGTTCTGGTGAAGCTTTCTTT. This sequence encodes CASRDPTGSGEAFF. J is TRBJ1-1 and V is TRBV28, with D possibly being TRBD1 (6 bases). Germline CDR1 MDHEN, CDR2 SYDVKM. V shed 6 bases and J shed 7 bases, with 18 bases lying between them. The CDR3 spans 14 residues.

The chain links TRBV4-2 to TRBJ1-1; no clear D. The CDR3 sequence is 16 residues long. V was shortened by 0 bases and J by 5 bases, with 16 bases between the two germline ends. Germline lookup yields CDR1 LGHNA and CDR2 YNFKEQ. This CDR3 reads CASSQDYPPTLTEAFF. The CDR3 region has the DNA TGTGCCAGCAGCCAAGATTATCCCCCAACATTAACTGAAGCTTTCTTT.

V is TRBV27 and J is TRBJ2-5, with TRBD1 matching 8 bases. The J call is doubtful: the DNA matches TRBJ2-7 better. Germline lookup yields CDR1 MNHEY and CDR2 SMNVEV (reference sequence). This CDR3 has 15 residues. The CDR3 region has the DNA TGTGCCAGCAGTTTACGGGGACAGGACTCCTACGAGCAGTACTTC. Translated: CASSLRGQDSYEQYF.

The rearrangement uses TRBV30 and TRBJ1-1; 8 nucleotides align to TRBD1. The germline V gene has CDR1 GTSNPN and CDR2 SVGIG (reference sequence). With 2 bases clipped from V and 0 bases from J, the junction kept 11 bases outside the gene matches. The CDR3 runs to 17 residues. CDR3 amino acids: CAWSIATGVLMNTEAFF. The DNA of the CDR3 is TGTGCCTGGAGTATCGCGACAGGGGTACTTATGAACACTGAAGCTTTCTTT.

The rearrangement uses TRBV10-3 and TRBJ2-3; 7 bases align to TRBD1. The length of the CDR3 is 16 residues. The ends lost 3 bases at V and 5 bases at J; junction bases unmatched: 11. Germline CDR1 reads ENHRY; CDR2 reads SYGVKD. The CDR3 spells CAISEPMGQLGDTQYF. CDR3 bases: TGTGCCATCAGTGAACCCATGGGACAGCTCGGAGATACGCAGTATTTT.